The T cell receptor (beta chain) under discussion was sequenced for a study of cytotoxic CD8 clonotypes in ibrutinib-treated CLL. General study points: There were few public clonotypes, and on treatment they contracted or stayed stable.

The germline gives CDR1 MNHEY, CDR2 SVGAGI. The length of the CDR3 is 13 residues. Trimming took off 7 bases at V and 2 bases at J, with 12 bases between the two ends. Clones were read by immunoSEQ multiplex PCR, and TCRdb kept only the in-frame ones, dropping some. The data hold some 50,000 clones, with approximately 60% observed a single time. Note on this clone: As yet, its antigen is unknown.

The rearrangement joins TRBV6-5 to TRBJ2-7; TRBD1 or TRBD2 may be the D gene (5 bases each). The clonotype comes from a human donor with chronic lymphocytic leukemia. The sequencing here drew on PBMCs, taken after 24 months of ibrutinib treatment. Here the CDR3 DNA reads TGTGCCAGCACTCAGAGGGGCACCTACGAGCAGTACTTC. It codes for CASTQRGTYEQYF.